This TCR beta chain derives from a study of blood T cell repertoires in COVID-19. V lost 0 bases and J 0 bases, leaving 8 bases between the germline ends. Germline lookup yields CDR1 SGHRS and CDR2 YFSETQ. The CDR3 sequence is 15 residues long. Per the original data handling: Estimates of nucleated cell counts were drawn from the amplification of reference gene primers. Assay: immunoSEQ multiplex PCR; the TCRdb copy retains only in-frame clones and omits some. The V and J calls and the clone size are those of that table, but D and trimming were determined from the DNA. There are about 60,000 clones in the sample; over 60% occur only once, and approximately 18% lies in the top ten.

The chain employs TRBV5-1 and TRBJ2-3; D uncertain. The sample was peripheral blood. The clonotype comes from a man aged 30-40 years with COVID-19, enrolled during active disease. CDR3: CASSLGLDSTDTQYF. The CDR3, as DNA: TGCGCCAGCAGCTTGGGACTGGATAGCACAGATACGCAGTATTTT.